The 17 T cell receptor beta chains reported below all come from one sample, sequenced in a study of T cells in women clearing cervical HPV infection. Libraries were prepared by immunoSEQ multiplex PCR; TCRdb keeps only in-frame clonotypes and omits some of them. This sample contains 25,000 or so clones. Sequencing input: blood buffy coat. Receptors originate from a woman aged 18 to 75 with a cervical HPV16 infection that either progressed to CIN3+ or cleared (not recorded which).

A word on this clone: The read ends 3 residues shy of where the CDR3 ends; the end is completed using the germline J gene. This sequence joins TRBV5-6 and TRBJ1-6; 7 positions agree with TRBD1. CDR3 length equals 14 residues. Germline V gives CDR1 SGHDT, CDR2 YYEEEE. Trimming took 5 bases from V and 7 from J; bases not matched to a gene: 6. Here the CDR3 reads CASRRGQINSPLHF. The CDR3 DNA, read in part, is TGTGCCAGCAGGCGGGGACAGATAAATTCACCC.

In regard to this clone: Compared with germline, one end of the junction differs, possibly owing to a read error. The CDR3 goes on 3 residues after the read ends, and that part is filled in from the germline J gene. The chain links TRBV4-2 to TRBJ2-1; tentative D call: TRBD1 (7 bases). In germline, CDR1 is LGHNA, CDR2 YNFKEQ. The CDR3 sequence is 15 residues long. CDR3 bases read: TGCGCCAGCAGCCAAAGGGCAGGGGGGTACAATGAG. Translated: CASSQRAGGYNE. The CDR3 in its entirety is CASSQRAGGYNEQFF.

Details on this clone: The read ends 3 residues early relative to the CDR3; the germline J gene fills the gap. V is TRBV29-1 and J is TRBJ1-1; TRBD1 is a possible D gene (6 bases). The germline V and J ends were trimmed by 0 bases and 1 base, with 18 bases remaining between them. Germline CDR1 is SQVTM and CDR2 is ANQGSEA. The CDR3 spans 17 residues. The CDR3 DNA, read in part, is TGCAGCGTTGAAGATCCGCTCAGGGGTTCGTGGAACACTGAA. It specifies CSVEDPLRGSWNTE. The whole CDR3 is CSVEDPLRGSWNTEAFF.

In the case of this clone: The read halts 3 residues ahead of the CDR3 end, with the missing end drawn from the germline J gene. This chain joins TRBV5-1 and TRBJ2-2, with TRBD1 matching over 9 bases. The V gene's germline CDR1 is SGHRS and CDR2 YFSETQ. CDR3 length: 17 residues. CDR3 protein: CASRSGTGGATNEKLFF. Incomplete CDR3 DNA: TGCGCCAGCAGATCGGGAACAGGGGGCGCAACTAATGAAAAG.

CDR3 bases read: TGTGCCAGCAGCCAAGCCCCCAGACTAGCGGGACCCACAGATACG. Protein product: CASSQAPRLAGPTDT. In full, the CDR3 is CASSQAPRLAGPTDTQYF. The V call is TRBV14, the J call TRBJ2-3; 11 bases line up with TRBD2. The observed sequence ends 3 residues before the CDR3 terminus, with the missing tail filled in from the germline J gene. Germline lookup yields CDR1 SGHDN and CDR2 FVKESK. The CDR3 runs to 18 residues. With V trimmed by 1 base and J by 2 bases, 8 bases remained unmatched.

Comments on this clone: Read coverage stops 3 residues before the CDR3 terminus; the germline J gene supplies the remainder. V usage is TRBV7-2 and J usage is TRBJ2-1; 9 bases are a match to TRBD2. Germline CDR1 is SGHTA and CDR2 is FQGNSA. Trimming cost V 2 bases and J 6 bases; bases outside gene matches: 5. The CDR3 runs to 15 residues. CDR3 DNA (partial): TGTGCCAGCAGCTTATGGCCTAGCGGGATCAATGAG. Translated, it gives CASSLWPSGINE. The complete CDR3 protein is CASSLWPSGINEQFF.

On this clone itself: The sequenced fragment ends 3 residues before the CDR3 boundary, so the rest is inferred from the germline J gene. The V call is TRBV19, the J call TRBJ2-1, with 10 bases that match TRBD1. The CDR3 extends over 15 amino acids. The junction had 14 bases not matched to a gene; V was cut back by 11 bases and J by 7 bases. Germline V lookup: CDR1 LNHDA, CDR2 SQIVND (reference sequence). CDR3 DNA (partial): TGTGCCGTCCGGTTGAGGACAGGGGGTGCGAATGAG. It codes for CAVRLRTGGANE. The full-length CDR3 reads as CAVRLRTGGANEQFF.

Points on this clone: From the germline J gene comes the end of the CDR3, since the read stops 3 residues before it. The rearrangement joins TRBV19 to TRBJ2-2; possibly TRBD1 for D (6 bases). Germline V gene sequence: CDR1 LNHDA, CDR2 SQIVND (reference sequence). This CDR3 has 15 amino acids. The part of the CDR3 DNA that was read is TGTGCCAGTAGTTCTCGACAGGAGCCTAATTCACCG. Protein product: CASSSRQEPNSP. The whole CDR3 region reads CASSSRQEPNSPLFF.

Note on this clone: Sequencing ends 3 residues short of the CDR3 end; the germline J gene provides the rest. The genes are TRBV6-2 or TRBV6-3 and TRBJ2-3; TRBD1 agrees at 8 bases. This CDR3 is 14 amino acids long. In germline, CDR1 is MNHEY, CDR2 SVGEGT. CDR3 protein: CASFDRTGNQPQYF. The sequenced CDR3 bases are TGTGCCAGCTTCGATAGGACAGGGAATCAGCCG.

Details on this clone: The read stops 3 residues short of the end of the CDR3; the missing end is completed from the germline J gene. The genes are TRBV20-1 and TRBJ2-7; TRBD2 matches at 12 bases. This CDR3 is 15 amino acids long. From germline, CDR1 is DFQATT and CDR2 SNEGSKA (reference sequence). Trimming at V came to 3 bases and at J to 3 bases, leaving 6 bases not matched to a gene. The CDR3 loop reads CSARLAGGSRYEQYF. The CDR3 DNA, read in part, is TGCAGTGCTAGGCTAGCGGGAGGGTCCCGCTACGAG.

To note about this clone: The CDR3 end lies 3 residues beyond the end of the read and is filled in from the germline J gene. The chain joins TRBV19 to TRBJ2-7; the match to TRBD1 covers 10 bases. Trimming removed 8 bases from V and 6 bases from J; junction bases left unmatched: 7. CDR3 size: 13 residues. The germline V gene has CDR1 LNHDA and CDR2 SQIVND (reference sequence). CDR3 DNA (partial): TGTGCCAGTGGTTCGGGACAGGGGCGCGAG. Translation: CASGSGQGRE. The whole CDR3 protein is CASGSGQGREQYF.

Note on this clone: The read gets to within 3 residues of the CDR3 end, and the germline J gene fills in the rest. The V call is TRBV7-9, the J call TRBJ1-2; no definite D call. The CDR3 consists of 11 residues. In germline, CDR1 is SEHNR, CDR2 FQNEAQ (reference sequence). CDR3: CASSISYDYTF. The covered CDR3 bases are TGTGCCAGCAGCATCTCCTACGAC.

Remarks on this clone: Read data end 3 residues before the CDR3 end; the end is taken from the germline J gene. This sequence joins TRBV19 and TRBJ2-3; 8 bases line up with TRBD2. The CDR3 covers 15 residues. Germline CDR1 reads LNHDA; CDR2 reads SQIVND (reference sequence). V dropped 8 bases and J dropped 6; count of bases not matched to a gene: 13. Partial CDR3 DNA: TGTGCCAGTGTGGACGGGGGGGCCTCCTCGGATACG. Translation gives CASVDGGASSDT. In full, the CDR3 is CASVDGGASSDTQYF. Drawing the rest from reference TRBV19 and TRBJ2-3, the complete variable domain is DGGITQSPKYLFRKEGQNVTLSCEQNLNHDAMYWYRQDPGQGLRLIYYSQIVNDFQKGDIAEGYSVSREKKESFPLTVTSAQKNPTAFYLCASVDGGASSDTQYFGPGTRLTVL.

Comment on this clone: The CDR3 is cut off 3 residues early in the read; its end comes from the germline J gene. The chain couples TRBV19 to TRBJ2-2; TRBD2 agrees at 10 bases. Germline lookup yields CDR1 LNHDA and CDR2 SQIVND (reference sequence). After removal of 7 bases from V and 6 bases from J, the junction contained 8 bases not matched to a gene. The CDR3 length is 15 residues. The CDR3 is CASKTTSGNAGELFF. CDR3 DNA, as far as it was read: TGTGCCAGTAAAACTACTAGCGGGAATGCCGGGGAG.

The CDR3 here is CASSPPDRINTEAFF. CDR3 DNA, as far as it was read: TGTGCCAGCAGCCCGCCTGACAGGATCAACACTGAA. This chain links TRBV6-2 or TRBV6-3 with TRBJ1-1; D is perhaps TRBD1 (6 bases). The sequenced fragment ends 3 residues before the CDR3 boundary, so the rest is inferred from the germline J gene. Germline V gene sequence: CDR1 MNHEY, CDR2 SVGEGT. V lost 6 bases and J 2 bases, leaving 16 bases between the germline ends. The CDR3 is 15 residues long.

Here the CDR3 reads CASSAGGALPLFF. The DNA read from the CDR3 is TGTGCCAGCAGCGCAGGGGGCGCCTTACCA. V gene TRBV2 combines with J gene TRBJ1-4, with TRBD1 identical over 8 bases. With the read ending 3 residues before the CDR3 end, the germline J gene is used to fill in that end. The CDR3 consists of 13 residues. The V gene's germline CDR1 is SNHLY and CDR2 FYNNEI. The full variable domain, its missing parts supplied by reference TRBV2 and TRBJ1-4, is EPEVTQTPSHQVTQMGQEVILRCVPISNHLYFYWYRQILGQKVEFLVSFYNNEISEKSEIFDDQFSVERPDGSNFTLKIRSTKLEDSAMYFCASSAGGALPLFFGSGTQLSVL.

About this clone itself: From the germline J gene comes the end of the CDR3, since the read stops 3 residues before it. The chain uses TRBV2 and TRBJ2-5; D perhaps matches TRBD2 (6 bases). Trimming stripped 7 bases from V and 5 bases from J, with 11 bases between. Germline assignment: CDR1 SNHLY and CDR2 FYNNEI. This CDR3 has 12 amino acids. The CDR3 bases that were read are TGTGCCAGCACCTGGAGGGGTGAGACC. Translating it yields CASTWRGET. The entire CDR3 is CASTWRGETQYF. Based on the CDR3 plus reference TRBV2 and TRBJ2-5, the full variable domain is EPEVTQTPSHQVTQMGQEVILRCVPISNHLYFYWYRQILGQKVEFLVSFYNNEISEKSEIFDDQFSVERPDGSNFTLKIRSTKLEDSAMYFCASTWRGETQYFGPGTRLLVL.